The entry that follows covers one T cell receptor beta chain sequence. These data originate in a study of control samples from healthy donors and cancer patients. Method: immunoSEQ multiplex PCR; TCRdb's copy keeps in-frame clones and lacks some. The sample yields roughly 84,000 clones, roughly 91% seen once. The CDR3 covers 15 residues. V lost 2 bases and J lost 9, with 19 bases in between. Germline lookup yields CDR1 MGHRA and CDR2 YSYEKL. V usage is TRBV4-1 and J usage is TRBJ2-5, with D possibly being TRBD1 (5 bases). The sequencing input was blood. This clonotype was obtained from a middle-aged man in good health. CDR3 in amino acids: CASSQIMTAQGAQYF. CDR3 nucleotides: TGCGCCAGCAGCCAAATCATGACCGCTCAAGGGGCCCAGTACTTC.